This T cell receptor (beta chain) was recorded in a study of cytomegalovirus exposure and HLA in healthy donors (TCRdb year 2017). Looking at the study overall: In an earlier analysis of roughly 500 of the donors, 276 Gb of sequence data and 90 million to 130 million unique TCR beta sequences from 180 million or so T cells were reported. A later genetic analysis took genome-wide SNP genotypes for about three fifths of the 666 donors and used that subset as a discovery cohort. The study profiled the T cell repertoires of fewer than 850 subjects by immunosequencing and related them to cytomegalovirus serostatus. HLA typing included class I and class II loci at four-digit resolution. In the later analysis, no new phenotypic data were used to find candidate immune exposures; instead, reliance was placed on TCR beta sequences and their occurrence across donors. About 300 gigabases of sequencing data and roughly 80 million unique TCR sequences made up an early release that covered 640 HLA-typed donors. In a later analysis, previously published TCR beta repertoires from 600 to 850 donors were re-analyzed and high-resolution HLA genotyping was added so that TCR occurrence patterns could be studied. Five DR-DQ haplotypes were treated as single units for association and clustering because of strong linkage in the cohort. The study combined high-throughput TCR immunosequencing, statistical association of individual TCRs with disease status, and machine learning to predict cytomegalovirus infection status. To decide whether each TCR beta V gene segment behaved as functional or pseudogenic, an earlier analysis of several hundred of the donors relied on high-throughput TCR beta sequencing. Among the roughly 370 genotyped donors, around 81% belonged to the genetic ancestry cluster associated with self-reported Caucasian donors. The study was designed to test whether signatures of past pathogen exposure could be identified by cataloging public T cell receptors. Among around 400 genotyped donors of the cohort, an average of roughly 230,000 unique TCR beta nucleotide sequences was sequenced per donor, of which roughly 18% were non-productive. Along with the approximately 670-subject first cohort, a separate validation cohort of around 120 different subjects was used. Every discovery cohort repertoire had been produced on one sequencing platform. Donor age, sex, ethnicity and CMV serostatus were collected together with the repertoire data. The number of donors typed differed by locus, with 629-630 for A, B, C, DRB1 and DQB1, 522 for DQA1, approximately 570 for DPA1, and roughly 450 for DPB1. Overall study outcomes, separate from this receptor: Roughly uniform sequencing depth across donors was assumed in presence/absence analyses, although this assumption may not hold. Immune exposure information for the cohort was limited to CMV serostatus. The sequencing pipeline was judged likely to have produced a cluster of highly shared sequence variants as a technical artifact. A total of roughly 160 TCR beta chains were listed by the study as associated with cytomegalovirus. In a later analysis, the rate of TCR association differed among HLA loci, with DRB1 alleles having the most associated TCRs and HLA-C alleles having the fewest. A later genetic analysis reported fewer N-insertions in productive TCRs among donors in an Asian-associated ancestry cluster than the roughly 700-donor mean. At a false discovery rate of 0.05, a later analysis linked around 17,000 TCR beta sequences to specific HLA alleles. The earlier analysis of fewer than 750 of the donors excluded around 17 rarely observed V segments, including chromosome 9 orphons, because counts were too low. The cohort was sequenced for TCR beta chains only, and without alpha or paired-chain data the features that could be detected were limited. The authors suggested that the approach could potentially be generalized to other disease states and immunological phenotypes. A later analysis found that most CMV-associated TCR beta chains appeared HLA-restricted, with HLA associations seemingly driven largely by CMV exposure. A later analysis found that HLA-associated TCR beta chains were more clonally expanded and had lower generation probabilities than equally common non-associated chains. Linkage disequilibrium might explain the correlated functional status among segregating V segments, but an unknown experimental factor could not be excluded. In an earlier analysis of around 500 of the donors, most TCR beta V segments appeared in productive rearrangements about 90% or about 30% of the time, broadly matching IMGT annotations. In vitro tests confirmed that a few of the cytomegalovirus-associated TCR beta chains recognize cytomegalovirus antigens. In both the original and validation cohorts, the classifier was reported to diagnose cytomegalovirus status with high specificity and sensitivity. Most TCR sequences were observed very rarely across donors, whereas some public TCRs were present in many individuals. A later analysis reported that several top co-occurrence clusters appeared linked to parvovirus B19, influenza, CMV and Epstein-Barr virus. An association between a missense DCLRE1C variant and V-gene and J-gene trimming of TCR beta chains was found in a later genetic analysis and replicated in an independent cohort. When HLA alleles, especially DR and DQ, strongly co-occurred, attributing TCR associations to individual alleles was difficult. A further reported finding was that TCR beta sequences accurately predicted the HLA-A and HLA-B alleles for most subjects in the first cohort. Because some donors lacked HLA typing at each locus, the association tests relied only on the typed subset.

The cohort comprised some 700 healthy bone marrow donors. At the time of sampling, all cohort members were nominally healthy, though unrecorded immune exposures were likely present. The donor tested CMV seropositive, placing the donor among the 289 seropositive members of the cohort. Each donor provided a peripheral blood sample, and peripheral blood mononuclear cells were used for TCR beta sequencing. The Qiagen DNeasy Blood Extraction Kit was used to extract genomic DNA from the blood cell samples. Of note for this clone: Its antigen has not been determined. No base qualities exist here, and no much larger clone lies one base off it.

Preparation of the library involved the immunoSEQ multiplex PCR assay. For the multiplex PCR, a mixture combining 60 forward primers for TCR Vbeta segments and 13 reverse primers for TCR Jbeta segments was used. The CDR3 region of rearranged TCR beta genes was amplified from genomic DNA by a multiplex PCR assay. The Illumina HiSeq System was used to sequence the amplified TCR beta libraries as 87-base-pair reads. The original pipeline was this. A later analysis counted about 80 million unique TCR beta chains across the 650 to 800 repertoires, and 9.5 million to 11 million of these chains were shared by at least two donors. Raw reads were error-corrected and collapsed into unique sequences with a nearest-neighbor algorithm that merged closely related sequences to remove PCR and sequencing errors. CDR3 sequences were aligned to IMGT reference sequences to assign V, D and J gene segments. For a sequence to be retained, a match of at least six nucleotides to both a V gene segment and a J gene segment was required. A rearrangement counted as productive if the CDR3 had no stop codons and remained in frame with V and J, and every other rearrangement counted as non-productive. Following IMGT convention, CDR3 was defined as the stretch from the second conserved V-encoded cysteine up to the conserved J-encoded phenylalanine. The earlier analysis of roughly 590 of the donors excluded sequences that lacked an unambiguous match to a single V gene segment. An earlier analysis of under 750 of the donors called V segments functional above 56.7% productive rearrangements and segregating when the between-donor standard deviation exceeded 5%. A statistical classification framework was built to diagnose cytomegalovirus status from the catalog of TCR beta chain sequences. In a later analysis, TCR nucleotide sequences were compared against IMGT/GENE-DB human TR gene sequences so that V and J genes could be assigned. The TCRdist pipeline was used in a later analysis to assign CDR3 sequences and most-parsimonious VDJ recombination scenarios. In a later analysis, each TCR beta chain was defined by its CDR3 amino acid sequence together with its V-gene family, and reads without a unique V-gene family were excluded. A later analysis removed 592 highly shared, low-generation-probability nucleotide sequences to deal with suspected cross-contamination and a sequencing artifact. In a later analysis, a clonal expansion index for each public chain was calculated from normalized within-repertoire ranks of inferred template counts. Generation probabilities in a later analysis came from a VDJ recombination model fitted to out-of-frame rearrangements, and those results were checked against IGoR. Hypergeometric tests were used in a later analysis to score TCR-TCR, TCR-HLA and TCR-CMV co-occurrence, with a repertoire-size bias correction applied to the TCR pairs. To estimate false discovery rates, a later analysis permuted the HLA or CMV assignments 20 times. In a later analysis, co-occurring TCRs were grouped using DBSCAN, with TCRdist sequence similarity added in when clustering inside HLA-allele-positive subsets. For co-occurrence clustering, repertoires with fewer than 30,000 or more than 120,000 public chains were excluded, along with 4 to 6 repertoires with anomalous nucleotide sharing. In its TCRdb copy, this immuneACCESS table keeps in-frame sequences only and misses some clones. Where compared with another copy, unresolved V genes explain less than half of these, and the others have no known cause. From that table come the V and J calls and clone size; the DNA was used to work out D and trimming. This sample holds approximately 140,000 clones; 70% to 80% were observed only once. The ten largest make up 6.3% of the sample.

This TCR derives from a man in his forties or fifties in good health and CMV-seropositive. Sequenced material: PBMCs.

The DNA is as follows: TGTGCCAGCTCAGTTACCAGGGATTACGAGCAGTACTTC. Its protein reads: CASSVTRDYEQYF. The rearrangement joined TRBV18 to TRBJ2-7, and TRBD1 may be the D gene, going by 5 matching bases. CDR1 and CDR2 are drawn from the germline V gene: KGHSH, LQKENI. Deletion took 5 bases off V and 4 bases off J, with a span of 12 bases between the germline ends. The CDR3 sequence holds 13 residues, the cysteine and phenylalanine included. The only DNA kept is the CDR3, 39 bases in frame from the first base.